This T cell receptor (beta chain) was identified in a study of blood T cell repertoires in COVID-19. Overall study: COVID-19 samples, acute and convalescent, were from the United States, Italy and Spain. From T cells, B-cell-depleted T cells, or PBMCs came the material, which was cDNA or gDNA.

Germline values: CDR1 SGHAT, CDR2 FQDESV (reference sequence). This CDR3 comprises 11 residues. V lost 3 bases, J lost 11 bases, and 8 bases lay in between. Produced via immunoSEQ multiplex PCR; TCRdb's table is partial and in-frame only. The table shows roughly 180,000 clones, with around four fifths occurring only once. The sample taken for sequencing was PBMCs or T cells enriched from blood (not recorded which). This chain joins TRBV11-1 and TRBJ1-5, with D unclear. The receptor was derived from a woman aged 45-65 years in a cohort exposed to, infected with or recovered from COVID-19 (not recorded which). The CDR3 loop is CASSFYFSQHF. CDR3 sequence (DNA): TGTGCCAGCAGCTTCTACTTCTCCCAGCATTTT.